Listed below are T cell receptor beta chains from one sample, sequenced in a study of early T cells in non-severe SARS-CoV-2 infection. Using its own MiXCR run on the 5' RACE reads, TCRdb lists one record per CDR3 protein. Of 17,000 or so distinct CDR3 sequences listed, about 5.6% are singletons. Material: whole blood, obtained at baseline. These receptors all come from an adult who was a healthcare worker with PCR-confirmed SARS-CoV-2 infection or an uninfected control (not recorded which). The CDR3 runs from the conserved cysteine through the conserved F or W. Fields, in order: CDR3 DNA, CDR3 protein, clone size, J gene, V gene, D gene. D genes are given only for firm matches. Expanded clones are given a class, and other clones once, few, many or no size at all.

DNA: TGCGCCAGCAGCCAAGTGGGCCGGGACAGGGTATATGGCTACACCTTC
CDR3: CASSQVGRDRVYGYTF
size: many
J: TRBJ1-2
V: TRBV4-1
D: TRBD1

DNA: TGTGCCAGCAGCCGCATCTTCCGGGATCCATTTGAAGCTTTCTTT
CDR3: CASSRIFRDPFEAFF
size: many
J: TRBJ1-1
V: TRBV5-8
D: .

DNA: TGCGCCAGCAGCTTGGTCGAGGGGATGAACACTGAAGCTTTCTTT
CDR3: CASSLVEGMNTEAFF
size: many
J: TRBJ1-1
V: TRBV5-1
D: .

DNA: TGTGCCAGCAGTGACTCAGGGGATAATTCACCCCTCCACTTT
CDR3: CASSDSGDNSPLHF
size: many
J: TRBJ1-6
V: TRBV6-4
D: .

DNA: TGCGCCAGCAGCTCCACCCGTTACAATGACCTAAATCAAGAGACCCAGTACTTC
CDR3: CASSSTRYNDLNQETQYF
size: few
J: TRBJ2-5
V: TRBV5-1
D: .

DNA: TGTGCCAGCAGCTTAGCCACAGGGGGCTACGAGCAGTACTTC
CDR3: CASSLATGGYEQYF
size: medium-sized
J: TRBJ2-7
V: TRBV7-8
D: TRBD1

DNA: TGCAGTGCTAGAGATCTAAGGCATACGTACCAAGAGACCCAGTACTTC
CDR3: CSARDLRHTYQETQYF
size: many
J: TRBJ2-5
V: TRBV20-1
D: .

DNA: TGTGCAAGTCGCCGACCCGGGACAGGGTTGGCTTTCTTT
CDR3: CASRRPGTGLAFF
size: many
J: TRBJ1-1
V: TRBV12-2
D: .

DNA: TGTGCCAGCAGAGAGACAGGGTCGGTGGGGGAGGTTTTCTTT
CDR3: CASRETGSVGEVFF
size: many
J: TRBJ1-1
V: TRBV6-5
D: TRBD1

DNA: TGTGCCAGCAGCTCTAGCGGGACTGAAGCTTTCTTT
CDR3: CASSSSGTEAFF
size: medium-sized
J: TRBJ1-1
V: TRBV7-9
D: .

DNA: TGCAGCGTCGACGTTGGGACGCCTGAAGCTTTCTTT
CDR3: CSVDVGTPEAFF
size: medium-sized
J: TRBJ1-1
V: TRBV29-1
D: .

DNA: TGTGCCAGCAGTTTTGCCTATGGCTACACCTTC
CDR3: CASSFAYGYTF
size: many
J: TRBJ1-2
V: TRBV12-3/TRBV12-4
D: .

DNA: TGTGCCAGCAGTCTACAGGTTATCTCCTACAATGAGCAGTTCTTC
CDR3: CASSLQVISYNEQFF
size: .
J: TRBJ2-1
V: TRBV7-2
D: .

DNA: TGTGCCAGCAGTTTGGGACCTCCCTCCTACAATGAGCAGTTCTTC
CDR3: CASSLGPPSYNEQFF
size: medium-sized
J: TRBJ2-1
V: TRBV27
D: .